A selection of T cell receptor beta chains follows, all from one sample in a study of blood T cells in healthy people across ages. Via MiXCR, TCRdb re-called the 5' RACE reads, giving one row per CDR3 protein. The table has approximately 940,000 distinct CDR3 sequences, roughly 43% seen once. The sequenced sample was blood. These TCRs come from a man in his thirties or forties in good health. CDR3s include the opening cysteine and the closing phenylalanine or tryptophan. A D gene is named only where the DNA matches it firmly. Clone size is stated in some rows and not others, as once, few, many or a class when expanded.

size	D	J	V	DNA	CDR3
few	NA	TRBJ2-7	TRBV9	TGTGCCAGCAGCGTAGCACTAGGACAGACCTACGAGCAGTACTTC	CASSVALGQTYEQYF
NA	NA	TRBJ1-4	TRBV4-2	TGTGCCAGCAGCCAAGTCTGGGCAACTAATGAAAAACTGTTTTTT	CASSQVWATNEKLFF
NA	TRBD2	TRBJ2-1	TRBV3-1	TGTGCCAGCAGCGGGAATTGGGGAGGGGACGGTGAGCAGTTCTTC	CASSGNWGGDGEQFF
NA	NA	TRBJ2-3	TRBV9	TGTGCCAGCAGCCTCTGGGGGAATCCAACAGATACGCAGTATTTT	CASSLWGNPTDTQYF
NA	NA	TRBJ2-1	TRBV9	TGTGCCAGCAGCGTAGCGTGGAGTTTGAATGAGCAGTTCTTC	CASSVAWSLNEQFF
NA	NA	TRBJ2-6	TRBV30	TGTGCCTGGAGTTTGTACTCTGGGGCCAACGTCCTGACTTTC	CAWSLYSGANVLTF
few	TRBD1	TRBJ2-7	TRBV15	TGTGCCACCAGCAGAGATCTCCTGACAGGGTCGGTTTCCTACGAGCAGTACTTC	CATSRDLLTGSVSYEQYF
once	NA	TRBJ2-1	TRBV6-2/TRBV6-3	TGTGCCAGCAGTTGGGGCGGGGCCCCCTACAATGAGCAGTTCTTC	CASSWGGAPYNEQFF
NA	NA	TRBJ2-1	TRBV9	TGTGCCAGCAGCTCCCCCGTACAGGGTGCGTACAATGAGCAGTTCTTC	CASSSPVQGAYNEQFF
NA	NA	TRBJ2-7	TRBV20-1	TGCAGTGCCCGCCGCGCGCTCTACGAGCAGTACTTC	CSARRALYEQYF
NA	TRBD1	TRBJ2-5	TRBV5-1	TGCGCCAGCACCCTACCGGGACAGGGACAAGAGACCCAGTACTTC	CASTLPGQGQETQYF
once	NA	TRBJ1-1	TRBV6-5	TGTGCCAGCAGGAAGGGAGGGACAACTGAAGCTTTCTTT	CASRKGGTTEAFF
NA	NA	TRBJ1-1	TRBV3-1	TGTGCCAGCAACGCAGGGGCGTCGACTGAAGCTTTCTTT	CASNAGASTEAFF
few	NA	TRBJ2-3	TRBV29-1	TGCAGCGTTGCAGGAGATACGCAGTATTTT	CSVAGDTQYF
NA	TRBD2	TRBJ2-3	TRBV14	TGTGCCAGCAGCCCCGAGACTAGCGGGGGCACAGATACGCAGTATTTT	CASSPETSGGTDTQYF
few	NA	TRBJ1-1	TRBV20-1	TGCAGTGCTAGTGGCAGGGAGGAGAACACTGAAGCTTTCTTT	CSASGREENTEAFF
NA	NA	TRBJ2-1	TRBV19	TGTGCCAGTACCAGTGGGGGTGCGCTTGTTGAGCAGTTCTTC	CASTSGGALVEQFF
NA	NA	TRBJ2-7	TRBV3-1	TGTGCCAGCAGCCACGGGTCACTTACCTACGAGCAGTACTTC	CASSHGSLTYEQYF
few	NA	TRBJ2-3	TRBV5-5	TGTGCCAGCAGCTTGGAGTGGGGAGATACGCAGTATTTT	CASSLEWGDTQYF
NA	TRBD2	TRBJ2-7	TRBV9	TGTGCCAGCAGCGTTACTAGCGGGTACTACAATGAGCAGTACTTC	CASSVTSGYYNEQYF
NA	NA	TRBJ2-2	TRBV5-1	TGCGCCAGCCCAAAAACAGGTCCCGGGGAGCTGTTTTTT	CASPKTGPGELFF
many	TRBD1	TRBJ2-7	TRBV7-9	TGTGCCAGCAGCTGGGACAGTTCCTACGAGCAGTACTTC	CASSWDSSYEQYF
NA	NA	TRBJ1-4	TRBV6-5	TGTGCCAGCAGGCGGACAGCCTCTGATGAAAAACTGTTTTTT	CASRRTASDEKLFF
once	NA	TRBJ1-6	TRBV12-3/TRBV12-4	TGTGCCAGCAGTCCTCAGGGCTCCTATAATTCACCCCTCCACTTT	CASSPQGSYNSPLHF
once	NA	TRBJ2-3	TRBV28	TGTGCCACCAATGGGTTCCGGGCTGGCCCCACCGATACGCAGTATTTT	CATNGFRAGPTDTQYF
once	TRBD2	TRBJ2-5	TRBV11-2	TGTGCCAGCAGCTTAGCCCTAGCGGGGAGAGAGACCCAGTACTTC	CASSLALAGRETQYF
NA	NA	TRBJ2-3	TRBV5-6	TGTGCCAGCAGCTCGGGGATCCGCACAGATACGCAGTATTTT	CASSSGIRTDTQYF
few	NA	TRBJ1-2	TRBV27	TGTGCCAGCAGTCCCTGGGACGGCAAGGCCAAAGGGTATGGCTACACCTTC	CASSPWDGKAKGYGYTF
NA	NA	TRBJ2-5	TRBV11-3	TGTGCCAGCAGCTCTCCGGGTCAACAAGAGACCCAGTACTTC	CASSSPGQQETQYF
few	TRBD1	TRBJ2-7	TRBV3-1	TGTGCCAGCAGCCAGAGTAAGGGGGCGATTAACGAGCAGTACTTC	CASSQSKGAINEQYF
NA	NA	TRBJ2-7	TRBV4-3	TGCGCCAGCAGCCAAGCGGTTGCACAGGGCGCCTACGAGCAGTACTTC	CASSQAVAQGAYEQYF
NA	NA	TRBJ2-7	TRBV3-1	TGTGCCAGCAGCGGGGGACTGGACGAGCAGTACTTC	CASSGGLDEQYF
few	TRBD1	TRBJ2-1	TRBV9	TGTGCCAGCAGCGTAGTCGGGACAGGGGGCAATGAGCAGTTCTTC	CASSVVGTGGNEQFF
few	TRBD2	TRBJ2-1	TRBV7-9	TGTGCCAGCAGCTTTTGGGTCGGCGGGGGGAGCGATGAGCAGTTCTTC	CASSFWVGGGSDEQFF
NA	NA	TRBJ2-5	TRBV20-1	TGCAGTGCCAGGGGCTGGGGGGTAGAGACCCAGTACTTC	CSARGWGVETQYF
few	TRBD1	TRBJ2-7	TRBV28	TGTGCCAGCAGTCTAACAGGGGGATTCTCCTACGAGCAGTACTTC	CASSLTGGFSYEQYF
few	NA	TRBJ2-1	TRBV30	TGTGCCTGGAGTGTACGGGGCTCCTACAATGAGCAGTTCTTC	CAWSVRGSYNEQFF
NA	TRBD2	TRBJ2-1	TRBV4-1	TGCGCCAGCAGCCAACAAGTAGCGGGGGGCTTATACAATGAGCAGTTCTTC	CASSQQVAGGLYNEQFF
NA	NA	TRBJ1-2	TRBV20-1	TGCAGTGCTAGAGATCAGGGTTGGGATGGCTACACCTTC	CSARDQGWDGYTF
NA	NA	TRBJ1-4	TRBV25-1	TGTGCCAGCAGTGACTCGACAACAACTAATGAAAAACTGTTTTTT	CASSDSTTTNEKLFF
NA	TRBD1	TRBJ1-1	TRBV5-1	TGCGCCAGCAGCCCCTACCGGGACAGGGAGTTGGTCACTGAAGCTTTCTTT	CASSPYRDRELVTEAFF
NA	NA	TRBJ1-2	TRBV20-1	TGCAGTGCTAGGCTCCCAGGGGTCTATGGCTACACCTTC	CSARLPGVYGYTF
NA	NA	TRBJ2-7	TRBV2	TGTGCCATCCTCGGCGGCTCTTTGGGCGAGCAGTACTTC	CAILGGSLGEQYF
NA	NA	TRBJ2-5	TRBV7-8	TGTGCCAGCAGCCTCGCGCCGGGACTGGGACAGCAGTACTTC	CASSLAPGLGQQYF
NA	TRBD1	TRBJ2-5	TRBV9	TGTGCCAGCAGCGTCGGACAGGGTTCCTACAATGAGCAGTACTTC	CASSVGQGSYNEQYF
once	NA	TRBJ2-7	TRBV27	TGTGCCAGCAGTTTATATCAAGGTACCCTTGTTTACGAGCAGTACTTC	CASSLYQGTLVYEQYF
NA	TRBD1	TRBJ1-5	TRBV6-2/TRBV6-3	TGTGCCAGCAGTCGGCCGGGACAGGGTCAGCCCCAGCATTTT	CASSRPGQGQPQHF
few	NA	TRBJ1-1	TRBV4-1	TGCGCCAGCAGCCAAGGGGGTCCCACTGAAGCTTTCTTT	CASSQGGPTEAFF
few	TRBD1	TRBJ2-7	TRBV12-3/TRBV12-4	TGTGCCAGCAGTCCGGACAGGGAAGTTGACGAGCAGTACTTC	CASSPDREVDEQYF
NA	TRBD1	TRBJ2-7	TRBV10-3	TGTGCCATCAGGGGGGACAGTCAAGACTACGAGCAGTACTTC	CAIRGDSQDYEQYF